This T cell receptor (beta chain) is from a study of blood T cell repertoires in COVID-19. Background on the study: The United States, Italy and Spain provided the acute and convalescent COVID-19 samples. T cells, B-cell-depleted T cells, or PBMCs supplied cDNA or gDNA.

V trimming: 5 bases; J trimming: 1 base; junction bases outside the gene matches: 8. This CDR3 has 16 residues. Germline assignment: CDR1 SGHTA and CDR2 FQGNSA. Enrolment of Seattle patients took place during active infection, and they were followed longitudinally. Authors' processing steps: Amplification from reference gene primers served as the basis for estimated nucleated cell counts. TCRdb's copy holds only in-frame clones and misses some; the assay was immunoSEQ multiplex PCR. D and trimming come from the DNA, and the V and J calls and clone size come from that table. The sample yields 250,000 to 400,000 clones, about 87% seen once.

The V gene is TRBV7-2, the J gene TRBJ2-3; TRBD2 agrees at 8 bases. Material: peripheral blood. The clonotype originates from a woman in her twenties or thirties with COVID-19, enrolled during active disease. The chain's CDR3 is CASSPLAGSGTDTQYF. In DNA form, the CDR3 reads TGTGCCAGCAGCCCCCTAGCGGGTTCGGGCACAGATACGCAGTATTTT.